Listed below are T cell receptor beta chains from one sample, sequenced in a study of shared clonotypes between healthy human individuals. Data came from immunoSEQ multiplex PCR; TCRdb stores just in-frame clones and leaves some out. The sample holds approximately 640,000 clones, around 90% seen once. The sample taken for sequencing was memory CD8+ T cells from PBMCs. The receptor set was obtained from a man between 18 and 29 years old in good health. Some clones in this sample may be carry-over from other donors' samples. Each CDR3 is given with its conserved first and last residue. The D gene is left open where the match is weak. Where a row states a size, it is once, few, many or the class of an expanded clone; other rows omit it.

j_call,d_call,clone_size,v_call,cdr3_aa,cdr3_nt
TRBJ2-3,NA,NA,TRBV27,CASSLSRQASHLEDTQYF,TGTGCCAGCAGTTTATCGAGGCAAGCTAGTCACCTGGAAGATACGCAGTATTTT
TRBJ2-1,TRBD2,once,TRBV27,CASSFNPSGTSGVSSYNEQFF,TGTGCCAGCAGTTTCAACCCCTCCGGGACTAGCGGGGTGAGCTCCTACAATGAGCAGTTCTTC
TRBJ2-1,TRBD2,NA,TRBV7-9,CASRLAVSYNEQFF,TGTGCCAGCAGACTAGCGGTATCCTACAATGAGCAGTTCTTC
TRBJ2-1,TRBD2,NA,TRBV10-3,CATDRSPLGGNEQFF,TGTGCCACCGACCGTAGTCCTCTGGGGGGGAATGAGCAGTTCTTC
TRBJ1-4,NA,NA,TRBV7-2,CASSSVRGALSTNEKLFF,TGTGCCAGCAGCTCCGTCCGGGGGGCTCTATCAACTAATGAAAAACTGTTTTTT
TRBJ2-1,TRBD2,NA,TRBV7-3,CASTRPLSGSSYNEQFF,TGTGCCAGCACCAGACCTCTGAGCGGGAGCTCCTACAATGAGCAGTTCTTC
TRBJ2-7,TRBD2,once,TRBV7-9,CASTSTSVAGEQYF,TGTGCCAGCACCTCGACTAGCGTAGCGGGGGAGCAGTACTTC
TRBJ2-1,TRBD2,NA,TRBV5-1,CASLSGLAGGRMNEQFF,TGCGCCAGCCTATCGGGACTAGCGGGAGGAAGGATGAATGAGCAGTTCTTC
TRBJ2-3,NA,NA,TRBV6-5,CATGAGLTDTQYF,TGTGCCACCGGGGCGGGGCTCACAGATACGCAGTATTTT
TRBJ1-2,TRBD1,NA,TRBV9,CASSPGQGALHGYTF,TGTGCCAGCAGCCCGGGACAGGGGGCATTACATGGCTACACCTTC
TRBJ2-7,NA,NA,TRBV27,CASSDRSSTTNEQYF,TGTGCCAGCAGTGACAGGTCCTCTACTACTAACGAGCAGTACTTC
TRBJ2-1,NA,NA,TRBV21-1,CAITPQGETGLASNEQFF,TGTGCCATCACTCCCCAGGGGGAAACAGGACTAGCTTCCAATGAGCAGTTCTTC
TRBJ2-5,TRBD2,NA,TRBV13,CASSSRTGTSGRETQYF,TGTGCCAGCAGCTCCCGAACCGGGACTAGCGGGAGGGAGACCCAGTACTTC
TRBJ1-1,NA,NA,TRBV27,CASSLFWGKVNTEAFF,TGTGCCAGCAGTTTATTCTGGGGGAAGGTTAACACTGAAGCTTTCTTT
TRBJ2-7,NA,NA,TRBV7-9,CASSRPTGLEQYF,TGTGCCAGCAGCCGACCGACAGGTCTCGAGCAGTACTTC
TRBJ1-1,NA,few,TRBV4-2,CASSWGGVQNTEAFF,TGTGCCAGCAGCTGGGGAGGGGTCCAGAACACTGAAGCTTTCTTT
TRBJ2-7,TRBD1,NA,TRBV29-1,CSVPGQGAYEQYF,TGCAGCGTACCCGGACAGGGAGCCTACGAGCAGTACTTC
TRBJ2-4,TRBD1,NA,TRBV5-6,CASSLTGGAVRNIQYF,TGTGCCAGCAGCCTTACAGGGGGCGCGGTGAGGAACATTCAGTACTTC
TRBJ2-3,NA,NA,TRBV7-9,CASSGDTQYF,TGTGCCAGTTCGGGGGATACGCAGTATTTT
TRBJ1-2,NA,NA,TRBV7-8,CASSPLGGNYGYTF,TGTGCCAGCAGCCCTCTGGGGGGCAACTATGGCTACACCTTC
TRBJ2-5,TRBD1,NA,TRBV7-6,CASSLYRGETQYF,TGTGCCAGCAGCTTATACAGGGGAGAGACCCAGTACTTC
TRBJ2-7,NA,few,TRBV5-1,CASSQYGQSSYEQYF,TGCGCCAGCAGCCAGTATGGACAGAGCTCCTACGAGCAGTACTTC
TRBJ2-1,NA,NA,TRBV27,CASSLWGNEQFF,TGTGCCAGCAGTTTATGGGGCAATGAGCAGTTCTTC
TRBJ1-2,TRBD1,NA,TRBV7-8,CASSLVLGDRGLGYTF,TGTGCCAGCAGCTTAGTCCTTGGGGACAGGGGGTTGGGCTACACCTTC
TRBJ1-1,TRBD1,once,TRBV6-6,CASTHGRTGNTEAFF,TGTGCCAGCACCCACGGGCGGACAGGGAACACTGAAGCTTTCTTT
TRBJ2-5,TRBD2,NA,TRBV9,CASTTSGSQETQYF,TGTGCCAGCACGACTAGCGGGTCCCAAGAGACCCAGTACTTC
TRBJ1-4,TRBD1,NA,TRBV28,CASSPDRGEKLFF,TGTGCCAGCAGCCCGGACAGGGGCGAAAAACTGTTTTTT
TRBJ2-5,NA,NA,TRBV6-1,CASSDWGGGGQYF,TGTGCCAGCAGTGACTGGGGGGGAGGGGGGCAGTACTTC
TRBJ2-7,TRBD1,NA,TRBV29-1,CSVLDRGSYEQYF,TGCAGCGTCCTGGACAGGGGCTCCTACGAGCAGTACTTC
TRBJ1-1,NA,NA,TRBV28,CASRPTTVHDGNTEAFF,TGTGCCAGCAGGCCAACCACAGTCCACGACGGGAACACTGAAGCTTTCTTT
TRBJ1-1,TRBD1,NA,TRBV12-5,CASGSGTANTEAFF,TGTGCTAGTGGTTCCGGGACAGCGAACACTGAAGCTTTCTTT
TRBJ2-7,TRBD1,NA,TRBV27,CASSLSGTGKYEQYF,TGTGCCAGCAGTTTATCTGGGACAGGGAAGTACGAGCAGTACTTC
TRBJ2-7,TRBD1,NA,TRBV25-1,CASSVRDRGYEQYF,TGTGCCAGCAGTGTCCGGGACAGGGGGTACGAGCAGTACTTC
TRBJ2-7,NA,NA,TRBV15,CATSMERAYEQYF,TGTGCCACCAGCATGGAGAGGGCCTACGAGCAGTACTTC
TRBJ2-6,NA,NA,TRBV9,CASSETVGSGANVLTF,TGTGCCAGCAGCGAGACAGTAGGGTCTGGGGCCAACGTCCTGACTTTC
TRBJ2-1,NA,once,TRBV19,CASSISRVNEQFF,TGTGCCAGTAGTATTTCTAGGGTCAATGAGCAGTTCTTC
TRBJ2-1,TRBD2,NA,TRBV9,CASSFGTSGRGNEQFF,TGTGCCAGCAGCTTCGGGACTAGCGGGAGGGGAAATGAGCAGTTCTTC
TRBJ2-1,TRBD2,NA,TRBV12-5,CASGKGLAPGDEQFF,TGTGCTAGTGGAAAGGGACTAGCCCCTGGGGATGAGCAGTTCTTC
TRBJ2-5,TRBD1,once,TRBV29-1,CSVEMPLRGLETQYF,TGCAGCGTTGAAATGCCCCTGAGGGGGCTGGAGACCCAGTACTTC
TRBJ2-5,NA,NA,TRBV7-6,CASSLGQGGTQYF,TGTGCCAGCAGCTTAGGACAGGGAGGGACCCAGTACTTC
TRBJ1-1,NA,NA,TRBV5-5,CASSWRAGKAFF,TGTGCCAGCAGCTGGAGGGCGGGTAAGGCTTTCTTT
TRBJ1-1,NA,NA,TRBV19,CASSLQGGTEAFF,TGTGCCAGTAGTCTGCAGGGAGGGACTGAAGCTTTCTTT
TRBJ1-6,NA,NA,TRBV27,CASSLLTILLPGHNSPLHF,TGTGCCAGCAGTTTATTAACGATACTGTTACCGGGCCACAATTCACCCCTCCACTTT
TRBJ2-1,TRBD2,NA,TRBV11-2,CASSLSGASGRYNEQFF,TGTGCCAGCAGCTTAAGCGGGGCTAGCGGGCGGTACAATGAGCAGTTCTTC
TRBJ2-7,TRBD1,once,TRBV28,CASSRRTGKGSYEQYF,TGTGCCAGCAGCCGCAGGACAGGGAAGGGCTCCTACGAGCAGTACTTC
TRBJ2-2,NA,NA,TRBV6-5,CASSYLVNANTGELFF,TGTGCCAGCAGTTACTTGGTAAACGCGAACACCGGGGAGCTGTTTTTT
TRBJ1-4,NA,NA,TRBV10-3,CAISDWDRATNEKLFF,TGTGCCATCAGTGACTGGGACCGGGCGACTAATGAAAAACTGTTTTTT
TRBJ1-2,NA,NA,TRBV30,CAWSEGNGYTF,TGTGCCTGGAGTGAAGGGAACGGCTACACCTTC
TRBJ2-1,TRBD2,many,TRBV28,CASSGAGRDFYNEQFF,TGTGCCAGCAGTGGAGCGGGGAGGGATTTCTACAATGAGCAGTTCTTC
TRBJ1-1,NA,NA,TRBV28,CASSFAQENTEAFF,TGTGCCAGCAGTTTCGCACAGGAGAACACTGAAGCTTTCTTT
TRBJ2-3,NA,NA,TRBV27,CASSLGSDTQYF,TGTGCCAGCAGTTTAGGTTCCGATACGCAGTATTTT
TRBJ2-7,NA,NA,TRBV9,CASSGGGEILREQYF,TGTGCCAGCAGCGGAGGGGGTGAGATACTTAGGGAGCAGTACTTC